This paragraph reports one TCR beta chain. Its antigen is not known. The sample comes from a study of cytomegalovirus exposure and HLA in healthy donors. Study observations and caveats: A later analysis associated approximately 17,000 TCR beta sequences with HLA alleles at a 0.05 false discovery rate. What TCR beta sequences reportedly achieved was accurate prediction of HLA-A and HLA-B alleles in most subjects. Earlier analysis yielded a pattern in which most TCR beta V segments were productive about 90% or about 30% of the time.

This CDR3 has 14 amino acids. Germline loops: CDR1 MDHEN, CDR2 SYDVKM. V lost 5 bases, J lost 4 bases, and 1 base stayed unmatched. The PCR employed 60 Vbeta primers together with 13 Jbeta primers. The method was immunoSEQ multiplex PCR; TCRdb's version includes in-frame clones alone and lacks a portion of them. The table shows roughly 130,000 clones, with about 70% occurring only once. Sequencing was done on a sample of PBMCs. The TCR comes from a woman aged 40 to 49 in good health and CMV-seropositive. This rearrangement joins TRBV28 to TRBJ2-2; TRBD2 aligns across 10 bases. The CDR3 DNA sequence: TGTGCCAGCAGTCTAGCGGGGGTCACCGGGGAGCTGTTTTTT. It is translated as CASSLAGVTGELFF.